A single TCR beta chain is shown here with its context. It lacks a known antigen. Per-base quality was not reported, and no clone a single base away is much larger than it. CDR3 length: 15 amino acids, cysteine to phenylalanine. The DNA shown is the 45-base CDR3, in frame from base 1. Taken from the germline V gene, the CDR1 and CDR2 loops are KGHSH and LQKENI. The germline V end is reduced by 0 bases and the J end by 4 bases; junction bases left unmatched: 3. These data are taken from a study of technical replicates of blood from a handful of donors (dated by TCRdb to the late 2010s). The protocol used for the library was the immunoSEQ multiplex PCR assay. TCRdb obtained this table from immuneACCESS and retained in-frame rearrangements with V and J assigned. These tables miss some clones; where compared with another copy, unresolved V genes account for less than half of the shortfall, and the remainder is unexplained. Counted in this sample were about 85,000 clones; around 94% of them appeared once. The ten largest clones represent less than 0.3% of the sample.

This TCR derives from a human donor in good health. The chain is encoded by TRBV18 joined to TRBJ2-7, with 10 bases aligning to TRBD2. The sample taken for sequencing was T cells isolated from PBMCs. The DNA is TGTGCCAGCTCACCACCGGCTAGCGGGAGTTACGAGCAGTACTTC. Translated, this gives CASSPPASGSYEQYF.